The 20 T cell receptor beta chains given below trace back to one sample, sequenced in a study of shared clonotypes between healthy human individuals. Using immunoSEQ multiplex PCR, the repertoire was profiled, and TCRdb retains in-frame clones only, with some absent. The data show about 2.3 million clones, over 85% seen once. Input material: naive CD4+ T cells from PBMCs. Noted subset: CD45RA+ positively selected. These receptors originate from a man between 18 and 29 years old in good health. Some clones in this sample may be carry-over from other donors' samples.

The chain joins TRBV11-2 to TRBJ2-5; D call uncertain. CDR3 size: 13 residues. V shed 5 bases and J shed 5 bases, with 12 bases lying between them. The V gene's germline CDR1 is SGHAT and CDR2 FQNNGV. CDR3 protein: CASSRTTLETQYF. DNA for the CDR3: TGTGCCAGCAGCCGGACGACGCTCGAGACCCAGTACTTC.

The chain is built from TRBV28 and TRBJ2-1; tentatively, D is TRBD2 (6 bases). Germline V gene lookup returns CDR1 MDHEN and CDR2 SYDVKM. CDR3 length equals 17 residues. Deletions cut 4 bases from V and 7 bases from J, with 23 bases between. In nucleotides, the CDR3 is TGTGCCAGCAGTTCCCCTTTAGGGTGGGAGGTACAAAATGAGCAGTTCTTC. Amino acids: CASSSPLGWEVQNEQFF.

The J gene is TRBJ2-7, the V gene TRBV21-1; the DNA was not used to check the table's D call, TRBD2. TRBV21-1 is termed a pseudogene. This CDR3 spans 16 amino acids. The CDR3 spells CASSPTGLAGTYEQYF. The CDR3 DNA reads TGTGCCAGCAGCCCCACAGGACTAGCGGGAACCTACGAGCAGTACTTC.

The genes are TRBV5-6 and TRBJ2-1, with 10 positions matching TRBD1. This CDR3 spans 15 amino acids. J gave up 8 bases and V 4 bases, and 9 bases lay outside the gene matches. The V gene's germline CDR1 is SGHDT and CDR2 YYEEEE. The CDR3 is CASSPGTGVADEQFF. CDR3 sequence (DNA): TGTGCCAGCAGCCCCGGGACAGGGGTAGCGGATGAGCAGTTCTTC.

This chain joins TRBV7-9 and TRBJ2-2; 9 nucleotides line up with TRBD1. Per germline, CDR1 SEHNR and CDR2 FQNEAQ (reference sequence). Unmatched junction bases numbered 5, after V lost 5 bases and J lost 1 base. This CDR3 contains 16 residues. CDR3 loop: CASSIDRGVNTGELFF. The DNA of the CDR3 is TGTGCCAGCAGCATCGACAGGGGGGTGAACACCGGGGAGCTGTTTTTT. Drawing the rest from reference TRBV7-9 and TRBJ2-2, the complete variable domain is DTGVSQNPRHKITKRGQNVTFRCDPISEHNRLYWYRQTLGQGPEFLTYFQNEAQLEKSRLLSDRFSAERPKGSFSTLEIQRTEQGDSAMYLCASSIDRGVNTGELFFGEGSRLTVL.

The J gene is TRBJ2-1, the V gene TRBV18; D tentatively reads TRBD1 or TRBD2 (5 bases each). Trimming cost V 2 bases and J 5 bases, with 10 bases left between them. CDR3 size: 14 residues. The germline V gene has CDR1 KGHSH and CDR2 LQKENI. CDR3 sequence: CASSPSGTNNEQFF. CDR3 nucleotide sequence: TGTGCCAGCTCACCATCAGGGACCAACAATGAGCAGTTCTTC.

The genes are TRBV18 and TRBJ1-1; D gene uncertain. Germline-derived CDR1 and CDR2 are KGHSH and LQKENI. Trimming took off 0 bases at V and 1 base at J, with 12 bases between the two ends. This CDR3 has 16 residues. Here the CDR3 reads CASSPPASYSNTEAFF. CDR3 bases: TGTGCCAGCTCACCACCTGCATCCTACTCGAACACTGAAGCTTTCTTT.

The rearrangement joins TRBV19 to TRBJ1-5; 7 bases align to TRBD1. With V trimmed by 4 bases and J by 7 bases, 13 bases remained unmatched. CDR1 is LNHDA, CDR2 SQIVND, per germline (reference sequence). The CDR3 is 16 residues long. CDR3 DNA sequence: TGTGCCAGTAGTAGTAATACAGGGGCGAGAAGACAGCCCCAGCATTTT. Encoded protein: CASSSNTGARRQPQHF.

The chain links TRBV11-3 to TRBJ2-1; D possibly corresponds to TRBD1 (6 bases). Germline assignment: CDR1 SGHNT and CDR2 YENEEA. The CDR3 has 18 residues. Trimming pared 0 bases from V and 4 bases from J, leaving 19 bases between. CDR3 loop: CASSLDTGAGALYNEQFF. Here the CDR3 DNA reads TGTGCCAGCAGCTTAGATACCGGGGCAGGGGCCCTATACAATGAGCAGTTCTTC.

A single count supports this clone. V is TRBV23-1 and J is TRBJ2-7, with 7 bases aligning to TRBD2. TRBV23-1 is an open reading frame, and its role is uncertain. The CDR3 loop spans 18 amino acids. Losses at the gene ends were 3 bases for V and 5 bases for J; bases not matched to a gene: 19. Written as DNA, the CDR3 is TGCGCCAGCAGTCACCCGCGAACTAGCGAGGAGGAAATCCACGAGCAGTACTTC. It translates to CASSHPRTSEEEIHEQYF.

To note about this clone: The sample holds other DNA sequences that translate to the same CDR3. The V call is TRBV11-2, the J call TRBJ2-7, with TRBD2 matching over 13 bases. Losses at the gene ends were 5 bases for V and 2 bases for J; bases not matched to a gene: 3. The CDR3 runs to 15 residues. Looked up from germline, CDR1 is SGHAT and CDR2 is FQNNGV. This CDR3 is CASSRGLAGPYEQYF. In DNA, the CDR3 is TGTGCCAGCAGCCGGGGACTAGCGGGACCCTACGAGCAGTACTTC.

Regarding this clone: Other DNA sequences in this sample translate to the same CDR3. The rearrangement uses TRBV27 and TRBJ2-7; D tentatively fits TRBD1 or TRBD2 (5 bases each). Trimming removed 2 bases at V and 2 bases at J, with 10 bases between. From germline, CDR1 is MNHEY and CDR2 SMNVEV (reference sequence). The CDR3 has 14 amino acids. The CDR3 region has the DNA TGTGCCAGCAGTTTACGGTCGGGACCCTACGAGCAGTACTTC. This translates into CASSLRSGPYEQYF.

CDR3 sequence: CASSIGGLSRETQYF. DNA of the CDR3: TGTGCCAGTAGTATTGGAGGGCTCTCACGGGAGACCCAGTACTTC. The genes are TRBV19 and TRBJ2-5, with a tentative D call TRBD2 (6 bases). The germline V gene has CDR1 LNHDA and CDR2 SQIVND (reference sequence). This CDR3 is built from 15 residues. Trimming pared 3 bases from V and 5 bases from J, leaving 16 bases between.

For this clone: In the same sample, other DNA sequences code for this CDR3. The V and J genes are TRBV5-4 and TRBJ2-7; D gene uncertain. This CDR3 is 13 amino acids long. V gave up 0 bases and J gave up 3 bases, with 7 bases separating them. From germline, CDR1 is SGHNT and CDR2 YYREEE (reference sequence). The CDR3 spells CASSLGRNYEQYF. Written as DNA, the CDR3 is TGTGCCAGCAGCTTGGGGCGGAACTACGAGCAGTACTTC.

This chain uses TRBV14 with TRBJ2-4; D may be TRBD2 (5 bases). The germline V gene has CDR1 SGHDN and CDR2 FVKESK. The CDR3 has 14 amino acids. V lost 2 bases to trimming and J lost 6 bases, with 11 bases between them. CDR3 region: CASSQPGIGNIQYF. DNA of the CDR3: TGTGCCAGCAGCCAACCGGGGATTGGAAACATTCAGTACTTC.

This clone appeared a few times. The sample has other DNA sequences that encode this CDR3 too. The chain links TRBV7-9 to TRBJ1-2; D gene ambiguous. Germline lookup yields CDR1 SEHNR and CDR2 FQNEAQ (reference sequence). The CDR3 length is 13 residues. V lost 1 base and J 2 bases, leaving 5 bases between the germline ends. In DNA, the CDR3 is TGTGCCAGCAGCTTAGACGGGAACTATGGCTACACCTTC. Its translation: CASSLDGNYGYTF.

This chain links TRBV28 with TRBJ2-7, with TRBD2 identical over 12 bases. The trim removed 5 bases at V and 0 bases at J, leaving 5 bases unmatched. Germline V gene sequence: CDR1 MDHEN, CDR2 SYDVKM. CDR3 size: 16 residues. The CDR3 DNA follows: TGTGCCAGCAGTCCACCGACTAGCGGGAGCTCCTACGAGCAGTACTTC. It yields the protein CASSPPTSGSSYEQYF.

The rearrangement uses TRBV12-5 and TRBJ2-2, with a tentative D call TRBD1 (7 bases). The germline V and J ends were trimmed by 4 bases and 4 bases, with 13 bases remaining between them. Germline V lookup: CDR1 LGHNT, CDR2 FRNRAP. The CDR3 is made up of 15 amino acids. This CDR3 is CASGSRRGRTGELFF. The CDR3 region has the DNA TGTGCTAGTGGTTCCCGGAGGGGGCGCACCGGGGAGCTGTTTTTT. Looking up the rest from reference TRBV12-5 and TRBJ2-2 gives the full variable domain: DARVTQTPRHKVTEMGQEVTMRCQPILGHNTVFWYRQTMMQGLELLAYFRNRAPLDDSGMPKDRFSAEMPDATLATLKIQPSEPRDSAVYFCASGSRRGRTGELFFGEGSRLTVL.

This clone has a single count. The chain has TRBV11-3 and TRBJ2-1, with a possible D match to TRBD2 (5 bases). CDR3 length: 12 amino acids. V was clipped by 6 bases and J by 7 bases, with 10 bases between them. Germline V gene sequence: CDR1 SGHNT, CDR2 YENEEA. The DNA of the CDR3 is TGTGCCAGCAGTTCTAGCCTGAATGAGCAGTTCTTC. Translating gives CASSSSLNEQFF.

The chain recombines TRBV27 with TRBJ2-3; D unclear. The V end was cut by 5 bases, the J end by 2 bases, with 11 bases between. Germline CDR1 is MNHEY and CDR2 is SMNVEV (reference sequence). The CDR3 loop spans 14 amino acids. CDR3 sequence: CASSPLPPTDTQYF. In DNA form, the CDR3 reads TGTGCCAGCAGTCCCCTCCCACCCACAGATACGCAGTATTTT.